Listed below are T cell receptor beta chains from one sample, sequenced in a study of blood T cells in healthy people across ages. TCRdb ran MiXCR on the 5' RACE reads and lists one entry per CDR3 protein. The table lists approximately 780,000 distinct CDR3 sequences, roughly 25% of them singletons. These sequences were also reported in another study, on T cells of mothers and their children.

Sequenced: blood. These receptors were obtained from a boy between 10 and 17 years old in good health. Each CDR3 is given with its conserved first and last residue. The order of the fields is V gene, clone size, D gene, J gene, CDR3 protein, CDR3 DNA. A D gene is named only where the DNA matches it firmly. Part of the rows lack a size; the others show once, few, many or a class for expanded clones.

>TRBV27|once|NA|TRBJ2-5
CASSQRTEETQYF
TGTGCCAGCAGTCAGCGGACAGAAGAGACCCAGTACTTC
>TRBV7-7|NA|NA|TRBJ1-4
CASSLLPGTNEKLFF
TGTGCTAGCAGCTTGCTACCGGGGACTAATGAAAAACTGTTTTTT
>TRBV7-3|few|NA|TRBJ2-2
CASRSQWDTGELFF
TGTGCCAGCAGGTCTCAGTGGGACACCGGGGAGCTGTTTTTT
>TRBV29-1|NA|TRBD2|TRBJ2-7
CSVEFDGTSGSRDSYEQYF
TGCAGCGTTGAATTTGACGGGACTAGCGGGTCCCGAGACTCCTACGAGCAGTACTTC
>TRBV5-1|NA|NA|TRBJ1-1
CASSPRLTETPEAFF
TGCGCCAGCAGCCCCAGACTGACGGAGACCCCTGAAGCTTTCTTT
>TRBV5-1|NA|NA|TRBJ1-4
CASSQGPQGDEKLFF
TGCGCCAGCAGCCAGGGCCCCCAGGGAGATGAAAAACTGTTTTTT
>TRBV27|NA|NA|TRBJ2-5
CASSYRTAYQETQYF
TGTGCCAGCAGTTATCGGACGGCGTACCAAGAGACCCAGTACTTC
>TRBV20-1|NA|NA|TRBJ2-5
CSADKDDEETQYF
TGCAGTGCCGACAAGGACGACGAAGAGACCCAGTACTTC
>TRBV20-1|few|NA|TRBJ2-5
CSARVRQGGETQYF
TGCAGTGCTAGAGTAAGGCAGGGGGGAGAGACCCAGTACTTC
>TRBV14|few|NA|TRBJ2-1
CASSQALNEQFF
TGTGCCAGCAGCCAGGCTTTAAACGAGCAGTTCTTC
>TRBV15|NA|NA|TRBJ2-7
CATSSTSSSSYEQYF
TGTGCCACCAGCTCGACCAGCTCGAGCTCCTACGAGCAGTACTTC
>TRBV25-1|few|TRBD1|TRBJ2-7
CASRGTGGIEQYF
TGTGCCAGCAGGGGGACAGGGGGGATCGAGCAGTACTTC
>TRBV9|few|TRBD1|TRBJ1-2
CASSPGGGQNYGYTF
TGTGCCAGCAGCCCCGGAGGGGGACAGAACTATGGCTACACCTTC
>TRBV30|few|NA|TRBJ2-5
CACLYQETQYF
TGTGCCTGCTTGTACCAAGAGACCCAGTACTTC
>TRBV6-5|few|TRBD2|TRBJ2-5
CASRLLAGGLFF
TGTGCCAGCAGGCTTCTAGCGGGGGGTCTGTTCTTC
>TRBV10-1|NA|TRBD1|TRBJ1-1
CASSVGQGTEAFF
TGCGCCAGCAGTGTGGGACAGGGGACTGAAGCTTTCTTT
>TRBV7-9|NA|TRBD2|TRBJ2-1
CASQGVAGYSYNEQFF
TGTGCCAGCCAAGGGGTAGCGGGGTACTCCTACAATGAGCAGTTCTTC
>TRBV28|few|NA|TRBJ1-1
CASRKNQLQNTEAFF
TGTGCCAGCAGGAAAAACCAGTTACAGAACACTGAAGCTTTCTTT
>TRBV5-5|NA|NA|TRBJ2-1
CASSPPLNEQFF
TGTGCCAGCAGCCCCCCCCTTAATGAGCAGTTCTTC
>TRBV7-6|NA|NA|TRBJ2-4
CTSSPHRASDAETLAKNIQYF
TGTACCAGCAGCCCCCACCGGGCTAGCGATGCGGAAACTCTAGCCAAAAACATTCAGTACTTC
>TRBV9|NA|NA|TRBJ2-3
CASSVDVARGVNTQYF
TGTGCCAGCAGCGTAGACGTAGCTAGGGGGGTGAATACGCAGTATTTT
>TRBV6-2/TRBV6-3|few|TRBD2|TRBJ2-5
CASSNPGGIQETQYF
TGTGCCAGCAGCAACCCGGGGGGTATCCAAGAGACCCAGTACTTC
>TRBV12-3/TRBV12-4|NA|TRBD1|TRBJ1-5
CASSLQGARQPQHF
TGTGCCAGCAGTTTACAGGGGGCACGACAGCCCCAGCATTTT
>TRBV7-9|NA|NA|TRBJ2-6
CASSSRLEGANVLTF
TGTGCCAGCAGCTCTCGCCTGGAAGGGGCCAACGTCCTGACTTTC
>TRBV9|NA|TRBD2|TRBJ2-7
CASNPSGGLPYEQYF
TGTGCCAGCAACCCTAGCGGGGGGCTCCCCTACGAGCAGTACTTC
>TRBV7-9|NA|NA|TRBJ1-2
CASSRHGGALGYGYTF
TGTGCCAGCAGCCGTCACGGGGGGGCCCTTGGGTATGGCTACACCTTC
>TRBV4-1|NA|NA|TRBJ2-7
CASSQDPLGVSRDEQYF
TGCGCCAGCAGCCAAGATCCCCTAGGGGTATCGCGGGACGAGCAGTACTTC
>TRBV20-1|NA|NA|TRBJ1-1
CSARVPGRNTEAFF
TGCAGTGCTAGAGTCCCAGGCCGGAACACTGAAGCTTTCTTT
>TRBV7-9|NA|NA|TRBJ1-4
CASGPSPNEKLFF
TGTGCCAGCGGCCCCTCCCCCAATGAAAAACTGTTTTTT
>TRBV6-6|few|NA|TRBJ1-4
CASSYKGRWGADEKLFF
TGTGCCAGCAGTTACAAAGGGCGATGGGGGGCGGATGAAAAACTGTTTTTT
>TRBV4-1|NA|NA|TRBJ1-4
CASSPRGGAGEKLFF
TGCGCCAGCAGCCCCCGAGGGGGGGCGGGGGAAAAACTGTTTTTT
>TRBV4-1|few|TRBD1|TRBJ2-6
CASSQPGQGGFGANVLTF
TGCGCCAGCAGCCAACCCGGACAGGGAGGATTTGGGGCCAACGTCCTGACTTTC
>TRBV6-5|NA|TRBD1|TRBJ1-4
CASSYAGTGVNEKLFF
TGTGCCAGCAGTTACGCCGGGACAGGGGTTAATGAAAAACTGTTTTTT
>TRBV20-1|few|NA|TRBJ1-5
CSARGPGGAQHF
TGCAGTGCTAGAGGCCCCGGAGGGGCCCAGCATTTT
>TRBV29-1|NA|NA|TRBJ1-2
CSMGGYTF
TGCAGCATGGGCGGCTACACCTTC
>TRBV7-9|NA|TRBD1|TRBJ2-1
CASSPGTGVWREGYNEQFF
TGTGCCAGCAGCCCCGGGACAGGGGTTTGGAGGGAGGGTTACAATGAGCAGTTCTTC
>TRBV7-2|NA|NA|TRBJ1-2
CASSLTGGVTYWSYTF
TGTGCCAGCAGCTTAACCGGGGGCGTCACTTACTGGAGCTACACCTTC
>TRBV20-1|NA|NA|TRBJ2-3
CSARGPKDTQYF
TGCAGTGCTAGAGGCCCTAAGGATACGCAGTATTTT
>TRBV12-3/TRBV12-4|NA|NA|TRBJ1-5
CASSPRGQNSNQPQHF
TGTGCCAGCAGCCCGAGAGGTCAGAATAGCAATCAGCCCCAGCATTTT
>TRBV29-1|NA|NA|TRBJ1-1
CSITGEKNTEAFF
TGCAGCATAACGGGGGAAAAGAACACTGAAGCTTTCTTT
>TRBV2|NA|TRBD1|TRBJ1-4
CASSPPGQAGGEKLFF
TGTGCCAGCAGTCCTCCAGGACAGGCTGGAGGGGAAAAACTGTTTTTT
>TRBV12-3/TRBV12-4|NA|NA|TRBJ1-5
CASRDGLNQPQHF
TGTGCCAGCAGGGACGGACTCAATCAGCCCCAGCATTTT
>TRBV4-1|NA|TRBD2|TRBJ2-5
CASSNDPAGGLQETQYF
TGCGCCAGCAGCAACGATCCGGCGGGGGGCCTCCAAGAGACCCAGTACTTC
>TRBV5-1|NA|TRBD1|TRBJ1-2
CASSPGTGIDYGYTF
TGCGCCAGCAGCCCGGGGACAGGGATAGACTATGGCTACACCTTC
>TRBV7-9|NA|NA|TRBJ2-7
CASSDDRTRGQYF
TGTGCCAGCAGCGACGACAGAACTAGGGGGCAGTACTTC
>TRBV3-1|few|NA|TRBJ1-4
CASSQDKGPTNEKLFF
TGTGCCAGCAGCCAAGATAAAGGCCCAACTAATGAAAAACTGTTTTTT
>TRBV12-3/TRBV12-4|few|NA|TRBJ2-4
CASGQGAGFKNIQYF
TGTGCCAGCGGACAAGGGGCCGGTTTCAAAAACATTCAGTACTTC
>TRBV5-1|NA|TRBD1|TRBJ1-2
CASSLGDRAGYTF
TGCGCCAGCAGCTTGGGGGACAGGGCTGGCTACACCTTC
>TRBV5-1|few|NA|TRBJ2-7
CASRDGRGSYEQYF
TGCGCCAGCAGAGATGGGCGAGGGTCCTACGAGCAGTACTTC
>TRBV6-6|few|NA|TRBJ1-2
CASSQIQPSLGGYTF
TGTGCCAGCAGTCAAATACAGCCATCCCTAGGGGGCTACACCTTC
>TRBV7-9|NA|NA|TRBJ2-7
CASTDTGLLSYEQYF
TGTGCCAGCACCGATACAGGCCTCCTCTCCTACGAGCAGTACTTC
>TRBV2|NA|TRBD2|TRBJ2-7
CASSETSGGRRAYEQYF
TGTGCCAGCAGTGAGACTAGCGGGGGCCGTCGGGCCTACGAGCAGTACTTC
>TRBV29-1|NA|NA|TRBJ2-6
CSVEGLTSSSGANVLTF
TGCAGCGTTGAGGGGCTGACCTCGAGCTCTGGGGCCAACGTCCTGACTTTC
>TRBV25-1|NA|TRBD1|TRBJ1-2
CASRGTGGGYGYTF
TGTGCCAGCAGGGGGACAGGGGGCGGCTATGGCTACACCTTC
>TRBV6-5|NA|NA|TRBJ2-1
CASRDGNEWYNEQFF
TGTGCCAGCAGAGATGGGAATGAGTGGTACAATGAGCAGTTCTTC
>TRBV21-1|few|NA|TRBJ1-4
CASSKARRNEKLFF
TGTGCCAGCAGCAAAGCTAGAAGGAATGAAAAACTGTTTTTT